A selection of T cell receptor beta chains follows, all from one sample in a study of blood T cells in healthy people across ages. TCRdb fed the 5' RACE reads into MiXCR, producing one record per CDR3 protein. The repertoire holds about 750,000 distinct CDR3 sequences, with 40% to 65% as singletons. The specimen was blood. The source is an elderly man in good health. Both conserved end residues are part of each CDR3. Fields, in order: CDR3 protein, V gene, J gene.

CASWVSHGANVLTF	TRBV7-2	TRBJ2-6
CASSLDRPYEQYF	TRBV5-1	TRBJ2-7
CASSSSRGGDRTYNEQFF	TRBV7-2	TRBJ2-1
CSVENSGPTYEQYF	TRBV29-1	TRBJ2-7
CASSLWASGANEQFF	TRBV11-2	TRBJ2-1
CASSLLVAGDWYEQFF	TRBV5-6	TRBJ2-1
CASSKEPGGQGFGTQYF	TRBV21-1	TRBJ2-7
CASSPSGQASSYEQYF	TRBV4-1	TRBJ2-7
CASSYGQGDWEQFF	TRBV6-5	TRBJ2-1
CASSRTGRQETQYF	TRBV28	TRBJ2-5
CASSYRTGRYEQYF	TRBV14	TRBJ2-7
CASDRANTGELFF	TRBV6-6	TRBJ2-2
CASSLIWQAKGQETQYF	TRBV7-2	TRBJ2-5
CASRVGGPIGDEQYF	TRBV5-1	TRBJ2-5
CASSLGQGLLGYEQYF	TRBV27	-
CASSLGLKQGANEKLFF	TRBV5-1	TRBJ1-4
CASSRTSGTRSETQYF	TRBV27	TRBJ2-5
CSAPSAGDFRYAYF	TRBV20-1	TRBJ2-3
CASSYGTSESYEQYF	TRBV6-2/TRBV6-3	TRBJ2-7
CSVEEGSRASNEKLFF	TRBV29-1	TRBJ1-4
CSARTFQGNQPQHF	TRBV20-1	TRBJ1-5
CASSYGTGEREQYF	TRBV6-6	TRBJ2-5
CSPGSGDLNYGYTF	TRBV20-1	TRBJ1-2
CATSREGYGYTF	TRBV15	TRBJ1-2
CASSLRESGTEAFF	TRBV7-2	TRBJ1-1
CSARGQGASDTQYF	TRBV20-1	TRBJ2-3
CASSLVGRGGSSYGYTF	TRBV5-1	TRBJ1-2
CASSHLAGVGTQYF	TRBV3-1	TRBJ2-3
CASSRRTSGSKDTQYF	TRBV3-1	TRBJ2-3
CASSFPGSGDTQYF	TRBV5-1	TRBJ2-3
CASSDGDRRYSNQPQHF	TRBV3-1	TRBJ1-5
CASSEGQAWGYEQYF	TRBV2	TRBJ2-7
CASSLEGGGRYAYF	TRBV5-1	TRBJ2-3
CASSSTGQGGEQYF	TRBV7-9	TRBJ2-7
CATSDFLNVLTF	TRBV24-1	TRBJ2-6
CASSRTDRRTEAFF	TRBV5-1	TRBJ1-1
CASSHREGRHEQYF	TRBV6-1	TRBJ2-7
CASSIRDVKLYEQYF	TRBV19	TRBJ2-7
CASSAMGGVGNEQFF	TRBV3-1	TRBJ2-1
CASSTRGSSSYTF	TRBV4-2	TRBJ1-2
CASFSPFLTSGTYEQYF	TRBV28	TRBJ2-7
CASSYRTGPYEQYF	TRBV6-5	TRBJ2-7
CASSRDTSGRVQYF	TRBV7-9	TRBJ2-7
CASSLASSSIIDTQYF	TRBV5-1	TRBJ2-3
CAIRRTSGAYEQYF	TRBV10-3	TRBJ2-7
CASGLGYTQYF	TRBV12-5	TRBJ2-7
CSAPSRQGGYEQYF	TRBV20-1	-
CSARGGLAGWDSTYEQYF	TRBV20-1	TRBJ2-7
CASSVTGAYGYTF	TRBV5-1	TRBJ1-2
CASSPGPGRGHEQFF	TRBV6-5	TRBJ2-1
CASSAPSRRGETQYF	TRBV25-1	TRBJ2-5
CSASQLTGEQFF	TRBV20-1	TRBJ2-1
CAITNGTTSPLHF	TRBV10-3	TRBJ1-6
CATRPQGKTQYF	TRBV7-2	-
CASRGTGAGAQHF	TRBV2	TRBJ1-5
CASSVGGASYNEQFF	TRBV9	TRBJ2-1
CSVGRLGETQYF	TRBV29-1	TRBJ2-5
CSVGTWETQYF	TRBV29-1	TRBJ2-5
CSARVAGGVTDTQYF	TRBV20-1	TRBJ2-3
CSGSGRITYNEQFF	TRBV29-1	TRBJ2-1